Sequencing of this TCR beta chain was carried out in a study of tumor-infiltrating lymphocytes in primary liver carcinoma. Investigators took RNA and DNA out together from roughly 18-30 mg of unsorted bulk tissue. To note about this clonotype: The junction differs from germline at one of its ends, possibly a read error.

CDR3 length: 17 residues. Germline V gives CDR1 SGHRS, CDR2 YFSETQ. The input was approximately 0.45 ug total RNA; TCR beta cDNA was made from it with a constant-region primer. Libraries of TCR beta came from three nested multiplex PCR rounds with slightly modified ARM-PCR. TRBV1-TRBV30 forward primers paired with a C-beta reverse primer drove the first two PCR rounds, around 10 cycles each. TCRdb redid the calling of the multiplex PCR reads with MiXCR, one entry per CDR3 protein. This sample yields 45,000 or so distinct CDR3 sequences, of which approximately 82% are seen a single time; about 38% belongs to the top ten.

This sequence originates from a woman under 40 with primary liver carcinoma and hepatitis B virus infection. The chain links TRBV5-1 to TRBJ2-2, with 7 bases identical to TRBD1. Sequences were obtained from tumor-adjacent normal liver tissue. For the CDR3, the DNA is TGCACCAGCAGCTTGGGCCACCGGGACAGAGCGGCCGGGGAGCTGCTTTTT. Translation gives CTSSLGHRDRAAGELLF.